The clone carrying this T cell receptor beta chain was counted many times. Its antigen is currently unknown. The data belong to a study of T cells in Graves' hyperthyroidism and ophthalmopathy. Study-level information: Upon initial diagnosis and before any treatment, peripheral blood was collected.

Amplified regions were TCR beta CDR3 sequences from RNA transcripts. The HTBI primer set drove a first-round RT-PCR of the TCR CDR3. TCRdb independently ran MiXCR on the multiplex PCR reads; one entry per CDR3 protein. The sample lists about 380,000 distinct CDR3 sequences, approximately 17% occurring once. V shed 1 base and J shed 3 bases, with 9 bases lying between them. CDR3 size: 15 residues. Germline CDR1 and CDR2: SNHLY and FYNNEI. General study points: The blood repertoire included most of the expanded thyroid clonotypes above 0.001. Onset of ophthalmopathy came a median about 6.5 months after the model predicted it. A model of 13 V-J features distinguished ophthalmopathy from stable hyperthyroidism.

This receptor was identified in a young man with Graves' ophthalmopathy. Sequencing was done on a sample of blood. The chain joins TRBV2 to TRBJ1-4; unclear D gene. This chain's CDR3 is CASSEGGTANEKLFF. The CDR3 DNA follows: TGTGCCAGCAGTGAAGGTGGAACAGCTAATGAAAAACTGTTTTTT.